Following are 23 T cell receptor beta chains from one sample sequenced in a study of T cell responses to AZD1222 COVID-19 vaccine. Profiling relied on immunoSEQ multiplex PCR, and the TCRdb table lists in-frame clones only, not all of them. The sample holds over 95,000 clones, around nine tenths seen once. Sequenced material: peripheral blood, taken 28 days after the second AZD1222 dose. The receptors derive from an adult who received the AZD1222 COVID-19 vaccine.

The chain employs TRBV30 and TRBJ1-4, with D hard to call. This CDR3 has 13 amino acids. CDR1 and CDR2 (germline): GTSNPN, SVGIG (reference sequence). V dropped 2 bases and J dropped 6 bases, with 10 bases sitting between them. CDR3 nucleotide sequence: TGTGCCTGGAGTATCGGGTGGGATGAAAAACTGTTTTTT. Protein: CAWSIGWDEKLFF. The full variable domain, its missing parts supplied by reference TRBV30 and TRBJ1-4, is SQTIHQWPATLVQPVGSPLSLECTVEGTSNPNLYWYRQAAGRGLQLLFYSVGIGQISSEVPQNLSASRPQDRQFILSSKKLLLSDSGFYLCAWSIGWDEKLFFGSGTQLSVL.

The chain couples TRBV4-1 to TRBJ1-1; no reliable D call. The CDR3 loop spans 15 amino acids. Trimming removed 1 base from V and 0 bases from J, with 9 bases in between. CDR1 and CDR2 (germline): MGHRA, YSYEKL. CDR3 loop: CASSQVGRLNTEAFF. CDR3 bases: TGCGCCAGCAGCCAAGTTGGCCGGTTGAACACTGAAGCTTTCTTT.

V usage is TRBV5-1 and J usage is TRBJ2-1; 12 bases fit TRBD2. Germline loops: CDR1 SGHRS, CDR2 YFSETQ. Trimming cost V 0 bases and J 1 base; bases outside gene matches: 8. The CDR3 loop spans 19 amino acids. The CDR3 is CASSLVVLAGGGSYNEQFF. CDR3 coding DNA: TGCGCCAGCAGCTTGGTGGTCCTAGCGGGAGGGGGGTCCTACAATGAGCAGTTCTTC.

A few counts support this clone. The genes are TRBV30 and TRBJ1-2; D call uncertain. Germline lookup yields CDR1 GTSNPN and CDR2 SVGIG (reference sequence). The CDR3 consists of 12 residues. Trimming took 0 bases from V and 8 from J, leaving 10 bases between them. CDR3 residues: CAWSVQSGGYTF. In DNA form, the CDR3 reads TGTGCCTGGAGTGTACAAAGCGGCGGCTACACCTTC.

This chain joins TRBV19 and TRBJ1-5, with a possible D match to TRBD1 (5 bases). The germline V gene has CDR1 LNHDA and CDR2 SQIVND (reference sequence). The V end was cut by 3 bases, the J end by 3 bases, with 12 bases between. This CDR3 is built from 15 residues. The CDR3 bases are TGTGCCAGTAGTATCGTCACAGGTTCCAATCAGCCCCAGCATTTT. Its protein is CASSIVTGSNQPQHF.

The chain joins TRBV11-2 to TRBJ1-5; D unresolved. The CDR3 loop spans 15 amino acids. The V gene's germline CDR1 is SGHAT and CDR2 FQNNGV. V lost 4 bases to trimming and J lost 5 bases, with 15 bases between them. CDR3 coding DNA: TGTGCCAGCAGCTCAAGTTTAGGGCAGGATCAGCCCCAGCATTTT. Its protein product is CASSSSLGQDQPQHF.

This chain uses TRBV5-4 with TRBJ2-3, with no clear D. Trimming took 3 bases from V and 1 from J, leaving 6 bases between them. Germline CDR1 and CDR2: SGHNT and YYREEE (reference sequence). The CDR3 is 13 amino acids. The CDR3 DNA is TGTGCCAGCAGCTGGCCGGGCACAGATACGCAGTATTTT. Its translation: CASSWPGTDTQYF.

The CDR3 nucleotides read TGTGCCTGGAGTGTACCGGGACTAGCGGGCACCGGGGAGCTGTTTTTT. Protein product: CAWSVPGLAGTGELFF. The chain combines TRBV30 with TRBJ2-2, with 12 positions matching TRBD2. The CDR3 has 16 amino acids. Germline CDR1 and CDR2: GTSNPN and SVGIG (reference sequence). Trimming cost V 0 bases and J 4 bases; bases outside gene matches: 3.

The chain carries TRBV19 and TRBJ1-5; D is unresolved. V was shortened by 6 bases and J by 4 bases, with 16 bases between the two germline ends. Germline CDR1 reads LNHDA; CDR2 reads SQIVND (reference sequence). The CDR3 has 15 residues. In DNA form, the CDR3 reads TGTGCCAGTAGCCATGACCGGTGGGAGAATCAGCCCCAGCATTTT. It yields the protein CASSHDRWENQPQHF.

The chain links TRBV9 to TRBJ1-1; D unclear. Between the trimmed V and J ends, which lost 4 bases and 6 bases, there was a span of 16 bases. CDR1 and CDR2 from the germline V gene are SGDLS and YYNGEE. The CDR3 spans 14 residues. The CDR3 spells CASSPRGGSAEAFF. DNA of the CDR3: TGTGCCAGCAGCCCCCGTGGAGGGAGCGCTGAAGCTTTCTTT.

The chain carries TRBV27 and TRBJ1-2; 9 nucleotides align to TRBD1. J gave up 5 bases and V 5 bases, and 0 bases lay outside the gene matches. The germline CDR1 and CDR2 sequences are MNHEY and SMNVEV (reference sequence). The CDR3 runs 12 residues. The CDR3 bases are TGTGCCAGCAGTGACAGGGGGTATGGCTACACCTTC. Protein product: CASSDRGYGYTF.

Concerning this clone: One junction end does not reproduce the germline sequence, and a read error may be involved. V is TRBV18 and J is TRBJ1-2; D remains ambiguous. Germline-derived CDR1 and CDR2 are KGHSH and LQKENI. The CDR3 consists of 14 residues. The CDR3 DNA is TGTGCCAGCTCACCAAGAATGGTCGAAGATGGCTACGCCTTC. This codes for CASSPRMVEDGYAF.

The genes are TRBV5-6 and TRBJ2-2; no clear D. Per germline, CDR1 SGHDT and CDR2 YYEEEE. V lost 2 bases and J 3 bases, leaving 8 bases between the germline ends. The CDR3 runs to 14 residues. In DNA form, the CDR3 reads TGTGCCAGCAGCTTAGTAACTTACACCGGGGAGCTGTTTTTT. Its translation is CASSLVTYTGELFF. Full variable domain (rest looked up from reference TRBV5-6 and TRBJ2-2): DAGVTQSPTHLIKTRGQQVTLRCSPKSGHDTVSWYQQALGQGPQFIFQYYEEEERQRGNFPDRFSGHQFPNYSSELNVNALLLGDSALYLCASSLVTYTGELFFGEGSRLTVL.

V is TRBV24-1 and J is TRBJ2-7, with D unresolved. V was pared by 0 bases and J by 0 bases, with 14 bases between. The length of the CDR3 is 17 residues. CDR1 and CDR2 (germline): KGHDR, SFDVKD. This CDR3 is CATSDLKVTRSSYEQYF. The DNA of the CDR3 is TGTGCCACCAGTGATTTGAAAGTTACACGGAGCTCCTACGAGCAGTACTTC.

The chain combines TRBV27 with TRBJ2-2, with D perhaps matching TRBD1 or TRBD2 (6 bases each). V was shortened by 9 bases and J by 5 bases, with 13 bases between the two germline ends. Germline-derived CDR1 and CDR2 are MNHEY and SMNVEV (reference sequence). The CDR3 loop spans 13 amino acids. The CDR3 DNA is TGTGCCAGTGGGGGGCTGGTAACCGGGGAGCTGTTTTTT. Amino acids: CASGGLVTGELFF.

This rearrangement joins TRBV6-5 to TRBJ2-1; 7 nucleotides agree with TRBD1. After removal of 2 bases from V and 7 bases from J, the junction contained 11 bases not matched to a gene. This CDR3 region has 16 residues. Germline V gene lookup returns CDR1 MNHEY and CDR2 SVGAGI. In DNA, the CDR3 is TGTGCCAGCAGTTACGCGGCCCAACAGGGGCAAAATGAGCAGTTCTTC. The encoded protein is CASSYAAQQGQNEQFF.

The chain has TRBV24-1 and TRBJ2-6; D gene uncertain. This CDR3 region has 13 residues. Germline assignment: CDR1 KGHDR and CDR2 SFDVKD. V was pared by 7 bases and J by 4 bases, with 7 bases between. In DNA, the CDR3 is TGTGCCACCAGCCAGTCCGGGGCCAACGTCCTGACTTTC. Protein: CATSQSGANVLTF.

The chain employs TRBV5-4 and TRBJ2-5; the D gene is possibly TRBD1 (6 bases). The CDR3 has 15 residues. CDR1 and CDR2 from the germline V gene are SGHNT and YYREEE (reference sequence). V lost 0 bases and J 5 bases, leaving 14 bases between the germline ends. The CDR3 loop is CASSLGGGSGETQYF. The CDR3 nucleotides read TGTGCCAGCAGCTTGGGAGGGGGTAGTGGGGAGACCCAGTACTTC. Full variable domain (rest looked up from reference TRBV5-4 and TRBJ2-5): ETGVTQSPTHLIKTRGQQVTLRCSSQSGHNTVSWYQQALGQGPQFIFQYYREEENGRGNFPPRFSGLQFPNYSSELNVNALELDDSALYLCASSLGGGSGETQYFGPGTRLLVL.

This rearrangement joins TRBV29-1 to TRBJ2-7; possibly TRBD1 for D (6 bases). The V end lost 3 bases, the J end lost 6 bases, and 12 bases lay between the germline ends. The CDR3 has 12 residues. Germline assignment: CDR1 SQVTM and CDR2 ANQGSEA. CDR3 amino acids: CSVEASRGEQYF. As DNA, the CDR3 is TGCAGCGTTGAGGCTAGCAGGGGCGAGCAGTACTTC.

The rearrangement joins TRBV11-2 to TRBJ2-7; possibly TRBD2 for D (7 bases). Trimming cost V 1 base and J 3 bases, with 19 bases left between them. Germline V gene data show CDR1 as SGHAT and CDR2 as FQNNGV. CDR3 length: 17 residues. The DNA of the CDR3 is TGTGCCAGCAGCTTAGGGGGGGGCGACAGGACGGTCTACGAGCAGTACTTC. Encoded protein: CASSLGGGDRTVYEQYF.

The V gene is TRBV19, the J gene TRBJ2-3; D remains ambiguous. The V and J ends lost 4 bases and 2 bases respectively, with 10 bases between them. The length of the CDR3 is 14 residues. Germline CDR1 reads LNHDA; CDR2 reads SQIVND (reference sequence). The CDR3 DNA reads TGTGCCAGTAGTACCGACACGTCCACAGATACGCAGTATTTT. Translation: CASSTDTSTDTQYF.

This sequence joins TRBV20-1 and TRBJ2-7, with 7 positions matching TRBD2. From germline, CDR1 is DFQATT and CDR2 SNEGSKA (reference sequence). V was clipped by 7 bases and J by 1 base; unmatched bases: 10. The CDR3 sequence is 14 residues long. The DNA for the CDR3 is TGCAGTGTTAGTCAGGGCGGGGGTTCCTACGAGCAGTACTTC. As protein: CSVSQGGGSYEQYF.

The DNA of the CDR3 is TGCGCCAGCAGCGACTCAGCGGGGCCAGTGGCCTACACCTTC. It translates to CASSDSAGPVAYTF. This chain links TRBV5-1 with TRBJ1-2; tentative D call: TRBD1 (5 bases). The germline V and J ends were trimmed by 4 bases and 10 bases, with 20 bases remaining between them. Germline values: CDR1 SGHRS, CDR2 YFSETQ. This CDR3 spans 14 amino acids.